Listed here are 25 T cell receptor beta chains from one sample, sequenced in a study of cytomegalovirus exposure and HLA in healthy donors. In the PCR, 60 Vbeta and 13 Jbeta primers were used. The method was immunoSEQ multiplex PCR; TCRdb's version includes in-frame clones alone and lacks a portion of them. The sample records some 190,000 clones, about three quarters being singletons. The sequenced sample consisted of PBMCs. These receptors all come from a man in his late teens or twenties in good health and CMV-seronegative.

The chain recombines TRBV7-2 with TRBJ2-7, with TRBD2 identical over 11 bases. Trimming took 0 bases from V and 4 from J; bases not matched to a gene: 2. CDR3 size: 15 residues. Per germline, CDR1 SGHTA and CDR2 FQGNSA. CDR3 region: CASSLALAGGYEQYF. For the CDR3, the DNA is TGTGCCAGCAGCTTAGCGCTAGCGGGGGGTTACGAGCAGTACTTC.

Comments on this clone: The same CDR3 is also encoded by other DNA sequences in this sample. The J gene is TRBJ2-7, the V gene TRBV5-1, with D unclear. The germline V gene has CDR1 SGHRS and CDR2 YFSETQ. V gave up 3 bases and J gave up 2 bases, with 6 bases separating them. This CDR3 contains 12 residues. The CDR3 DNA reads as TGCGCCAGCAGCTCGTCAGCCTACGAGCAGTACTTC. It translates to CASSSSAYEQYF.

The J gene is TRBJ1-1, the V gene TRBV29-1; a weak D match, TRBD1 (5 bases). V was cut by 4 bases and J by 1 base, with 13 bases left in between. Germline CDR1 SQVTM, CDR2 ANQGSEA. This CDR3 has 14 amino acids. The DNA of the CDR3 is TGCAGCGTTGGGAGCACCGGGGGGAACACTGAAGCTTTCTTT. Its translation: CSVGSTGGNTEAFF.

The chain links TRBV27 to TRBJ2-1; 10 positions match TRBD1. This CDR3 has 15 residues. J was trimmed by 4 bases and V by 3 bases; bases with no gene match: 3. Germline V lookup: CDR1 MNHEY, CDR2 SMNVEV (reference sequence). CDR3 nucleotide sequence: TGTGCCAGCAGTTTCGGGACAGGGGTTTACAATGAGCAGTTCTTC. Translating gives CASSFGTGVYNEQFF.

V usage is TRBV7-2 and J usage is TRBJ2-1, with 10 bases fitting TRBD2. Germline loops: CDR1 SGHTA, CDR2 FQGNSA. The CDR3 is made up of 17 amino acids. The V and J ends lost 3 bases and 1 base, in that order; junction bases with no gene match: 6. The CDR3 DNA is TGTGCCAGCAGCTTGGCCGCTAGCGGGAGATCCTACAATGAGCAGTTCTTC. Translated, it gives CASSLAASGRSYNEQFF.

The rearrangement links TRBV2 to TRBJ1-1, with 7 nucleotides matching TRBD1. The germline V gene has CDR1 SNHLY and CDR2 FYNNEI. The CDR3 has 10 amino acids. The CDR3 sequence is CAPGQTEAFF. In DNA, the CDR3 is TGTGCACCGGGACAGACTGAAGCTTTCTTT.

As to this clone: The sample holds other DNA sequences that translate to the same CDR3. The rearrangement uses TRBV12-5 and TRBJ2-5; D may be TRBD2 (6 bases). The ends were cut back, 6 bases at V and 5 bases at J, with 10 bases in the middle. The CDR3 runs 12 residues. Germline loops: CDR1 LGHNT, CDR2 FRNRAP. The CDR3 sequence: CASGRAGETQYF. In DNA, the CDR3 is TGTGCTAGTGGGAGGGCGGGGGAGACCCAGTACTTC.

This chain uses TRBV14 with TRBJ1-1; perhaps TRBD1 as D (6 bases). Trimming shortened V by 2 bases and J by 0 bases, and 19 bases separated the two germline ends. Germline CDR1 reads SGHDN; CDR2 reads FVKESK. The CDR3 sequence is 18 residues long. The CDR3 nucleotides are TGTGCCAGCAGCCAATATCCAGGGACATCTAATATGAACACTGAAGCTTTCTTT. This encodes CASSQYPGTSNMNTEAFF. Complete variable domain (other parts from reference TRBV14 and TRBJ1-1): EAGVTQFPSHSVIEKGQTVTLRCDPISGHDNLYWYRRVMGKEIKFLLHFVKESKQDESGMPNNRFLAERTGGTYSTLKVQPAELEDSGVYFCASSQYPGTSNMNTEAFFGQGTRLTVV.

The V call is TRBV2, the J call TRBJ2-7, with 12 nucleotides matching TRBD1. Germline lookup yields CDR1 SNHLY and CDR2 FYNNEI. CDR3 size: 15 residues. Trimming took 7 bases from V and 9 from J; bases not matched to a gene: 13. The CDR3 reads CASIKIGTGGGMQYF. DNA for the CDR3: TGTGCCAGCATCAAGATTGGGACAGGGGGCGGAATGCAGTACTTC. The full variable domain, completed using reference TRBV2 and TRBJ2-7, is EPEVTQTPSHQVTQMGQEVILRCVPISNHLYFYWYRQILGQKVEFLVSFYNNEISEKSEIFDDQFSVERPDGSNFTLKIRSTKLEDSAMYFCASIKIGTGGGMQYFGPGTRLTVT.

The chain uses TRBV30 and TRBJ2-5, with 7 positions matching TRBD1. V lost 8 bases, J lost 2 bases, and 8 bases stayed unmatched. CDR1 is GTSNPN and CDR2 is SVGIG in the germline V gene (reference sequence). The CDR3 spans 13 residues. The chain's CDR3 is CAHNRDRQETQYF. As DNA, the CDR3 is TGTGCCCACAACCGGGACAGACAAGAGACCCAGTACTTC.

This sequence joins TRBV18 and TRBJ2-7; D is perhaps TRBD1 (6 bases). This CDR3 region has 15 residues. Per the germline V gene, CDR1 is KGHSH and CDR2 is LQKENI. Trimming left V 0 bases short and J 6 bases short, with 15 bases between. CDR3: CASSPPWARGGEQYF. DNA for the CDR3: TGTGCCAGCTCACCACCGTGGGCCCGAGGGGGCGAGCAGTACTTC.

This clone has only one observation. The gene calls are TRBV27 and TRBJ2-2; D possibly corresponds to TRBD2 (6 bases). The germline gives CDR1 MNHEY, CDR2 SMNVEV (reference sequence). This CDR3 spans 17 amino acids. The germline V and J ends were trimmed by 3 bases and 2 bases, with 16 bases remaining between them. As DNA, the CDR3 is TGTGCCAGCAGTTTCCCCGGGACTTCATTAAACACCGGGGAGCTGTTTTTT. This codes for CASSFPGTSLNTGELFF.

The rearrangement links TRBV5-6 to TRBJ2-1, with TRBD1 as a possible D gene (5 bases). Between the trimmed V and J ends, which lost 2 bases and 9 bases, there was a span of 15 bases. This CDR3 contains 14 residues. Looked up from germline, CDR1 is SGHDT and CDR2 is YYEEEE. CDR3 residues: CASSLGRVLGEQFF. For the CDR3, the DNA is TGTGCCAGCAGCTTAGGCAGGGTGTTGGGTGAGCAGTTCTTC.

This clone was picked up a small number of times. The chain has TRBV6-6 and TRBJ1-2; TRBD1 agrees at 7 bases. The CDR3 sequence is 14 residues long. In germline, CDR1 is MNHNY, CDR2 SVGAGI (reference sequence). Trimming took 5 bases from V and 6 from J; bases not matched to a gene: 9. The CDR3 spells CASSQQGRENGYTF. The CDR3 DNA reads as TGTGCCAGCAGTCAACAGGGGAGAGAGAATGGCTACACCTTC.

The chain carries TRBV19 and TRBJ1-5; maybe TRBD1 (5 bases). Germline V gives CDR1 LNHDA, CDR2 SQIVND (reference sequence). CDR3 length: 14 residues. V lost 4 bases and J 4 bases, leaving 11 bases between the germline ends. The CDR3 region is CASSTGPTNQPQHF. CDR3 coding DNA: TGTGCCAGTAGTACAGGGCCCACTAATCAGCCCCAGCATTTT.

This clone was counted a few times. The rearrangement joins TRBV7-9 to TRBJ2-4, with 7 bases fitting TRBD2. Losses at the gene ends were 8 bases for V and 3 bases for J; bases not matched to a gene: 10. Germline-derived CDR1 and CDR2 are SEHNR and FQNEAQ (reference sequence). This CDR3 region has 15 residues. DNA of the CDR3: TGTGCCAGCGGTATGGGAGGGGTTGGCAAAAACATTCAGTACTTC. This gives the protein CASGMGGVGKNIQYF.

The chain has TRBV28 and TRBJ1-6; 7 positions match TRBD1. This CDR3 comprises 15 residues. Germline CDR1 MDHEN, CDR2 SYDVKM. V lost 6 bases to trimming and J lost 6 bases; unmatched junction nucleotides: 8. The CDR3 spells CASSPPTGPNSPLHF. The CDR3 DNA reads TGTGCCAGCAGCCCCCCGACAGGGCCTAATTCACCCCTCCACTTT.

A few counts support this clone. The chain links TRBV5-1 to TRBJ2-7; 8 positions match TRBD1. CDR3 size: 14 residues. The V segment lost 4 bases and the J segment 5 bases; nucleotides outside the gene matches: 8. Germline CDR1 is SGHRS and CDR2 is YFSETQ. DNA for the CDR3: TGCGCCAGCAGCGCCTGGACAGGGATCGACGAGCAGTACTTC. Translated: CASSAWTGIDEQYF.

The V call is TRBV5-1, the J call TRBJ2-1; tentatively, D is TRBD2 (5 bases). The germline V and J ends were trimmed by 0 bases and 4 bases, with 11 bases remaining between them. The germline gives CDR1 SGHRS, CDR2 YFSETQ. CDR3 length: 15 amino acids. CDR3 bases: TGCGCCAGCAGCTTGGGGGCAGCGGCATACAATGAGCAGTTCTTC. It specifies CASSLGAAAYNEQFF.

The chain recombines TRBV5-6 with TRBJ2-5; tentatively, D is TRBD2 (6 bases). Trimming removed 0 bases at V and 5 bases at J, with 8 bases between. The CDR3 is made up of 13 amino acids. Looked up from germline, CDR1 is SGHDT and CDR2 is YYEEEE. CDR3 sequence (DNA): TGTGCCAGCAGCTTGGAAGGGACTGAGACCCAGTACTTC. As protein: CASSLEGTETQYF.

CDR3 coding DNA: TGTGCCAGCAGCCGTAACCGGGACAGATTTTCGGTC. Translation gives CASSRNRDRFSV. The chain has TRBV7-2 and TRBJ2-7; TRBD1 matches at 7 bases. The germline gives CDR1 SGHTA, CDR2 FQGNSA. This CDR3 spans 12 amino acids.

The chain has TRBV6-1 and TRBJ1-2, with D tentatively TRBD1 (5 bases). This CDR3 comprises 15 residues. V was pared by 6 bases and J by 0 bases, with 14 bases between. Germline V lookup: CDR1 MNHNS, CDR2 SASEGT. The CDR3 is CASSPYKQANYGYTF. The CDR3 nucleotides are TGTGCCAGCAGCCCATACAAACAGGCTAACTATGGCTACACCTTC.

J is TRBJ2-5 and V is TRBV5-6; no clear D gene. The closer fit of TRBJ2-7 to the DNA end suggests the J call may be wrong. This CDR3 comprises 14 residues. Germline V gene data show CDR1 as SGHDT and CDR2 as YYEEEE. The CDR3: CASSLNWDSYEQYF. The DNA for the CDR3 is TGTGCCAGCAGCTTGAACTGGGACTCCTACGAGCAGTACTTC.

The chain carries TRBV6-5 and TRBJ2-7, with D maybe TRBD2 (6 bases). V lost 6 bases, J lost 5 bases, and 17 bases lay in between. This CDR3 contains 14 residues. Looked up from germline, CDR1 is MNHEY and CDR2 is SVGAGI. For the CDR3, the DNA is TGTGCCAGCAGCCCCAGATGGAGGGAGCACGAGCAGTACTTC. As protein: CASSPRWREHEQYF.

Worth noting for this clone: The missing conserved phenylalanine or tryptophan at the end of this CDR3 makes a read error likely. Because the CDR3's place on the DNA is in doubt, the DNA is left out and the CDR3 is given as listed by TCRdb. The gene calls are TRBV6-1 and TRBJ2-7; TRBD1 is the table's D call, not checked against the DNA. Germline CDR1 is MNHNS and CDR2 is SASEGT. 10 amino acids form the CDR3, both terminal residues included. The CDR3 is CASSKQGEIS.